This TCR beta chain was retrieved from a study of T cells in Graves' hyperthyroidism and ophthalmopathy. Amplified TCR beta CDR3 regions came from RNA transcripts. TCR CDR3 underwent first-round RT-PCR with the HTBI primer set. TCRdb fed the multiplex PCR reads into MiXCR, producing one record per CDR3 protein. The table shows approximately 500,000 distinct CDR3 sequences, with 35% to 55% occurring only once. Germline CDR1 is SNHLY and CDR2 is FYNNEI. The CDR3 is 17 amino acids. V was pared by 1 base and J by 6 bases, with 21 bases between. The diagnostic basis comprised clinical symptoms, serum thyroxine and TRAb, thyroid ultrasound and orbital computed tomography. Notes on the study in general: For ophthalmopathy, model prediction preceded onset by a median approximately 6 months. Most clonotypes expanded in thyroid above 0.001 were likewise present in blood.

This clonotype was picked up many times. Its target is unknown. The sequenced material came from peripheral blood or thyroid tissue (not recorded which). The chain carries TRBV2 and TRBJ1-2; a possible D gene is TRBD1 (6 bases). The clonotype was recovered from a woman aged 18 to 35 with Graves' hyperthyroidism. Written as DNA, the CDR3 is TGTGCCAGCAGTGAAGATGTGGACAGTATGGTTGTTGATGGCTACACCTTC. Protein sequence: CASSEDVDSMVVDGYTF.